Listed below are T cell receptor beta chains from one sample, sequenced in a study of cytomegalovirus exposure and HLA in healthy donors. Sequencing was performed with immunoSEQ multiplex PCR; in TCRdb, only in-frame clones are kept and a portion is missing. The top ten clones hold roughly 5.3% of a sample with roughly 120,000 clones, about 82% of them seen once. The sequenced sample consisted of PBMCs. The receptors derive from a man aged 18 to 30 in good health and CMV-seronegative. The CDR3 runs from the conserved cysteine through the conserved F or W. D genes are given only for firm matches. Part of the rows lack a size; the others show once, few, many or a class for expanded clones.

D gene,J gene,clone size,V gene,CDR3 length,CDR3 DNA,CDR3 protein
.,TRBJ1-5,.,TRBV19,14,TGTGCCAGTAGTATACAGGGGTACAATCAGCCCCAGCATTTT,CASSIQGYNQPQHF
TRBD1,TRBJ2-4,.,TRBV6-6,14,TGTGCCAGCAGTCCCTGGACAGGGGGGAACATTCAGTACTTC,CASSPWTGGNIQYF
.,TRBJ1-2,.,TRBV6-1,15,TGTGCCAGCAGTGAATGGGGGGTGGGCTTCGGAGGCTACACCTTC,CASSEWGVGFGGYTF
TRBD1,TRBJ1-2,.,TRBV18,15,TGTGCCAGCTCGCCTGACAGGGATATTAACTATGGCTACACCTTC,CASSPDRDINYGYTF
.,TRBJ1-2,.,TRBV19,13,TGTGCCACTCTAAGCTCAGGGTATTTTGGCTACACCTTC,CATLSSGYFGYTF
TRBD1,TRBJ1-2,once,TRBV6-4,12,TGTGCCAGCAAGGGGGCGAACTATGGCTACACCTTC,CASKGANYGYTF
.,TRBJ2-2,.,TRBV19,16,TGTGCCAGTAGTATAGTGGGGGGGCAGGGCCCCGGGGAGCTGTTTTTT,CASSIVGGQGPGELFF
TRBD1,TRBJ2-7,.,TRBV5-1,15,TGCGCCAGCAGCTCGGCCGGGACAGGACATACGGAGCAGTACTTC,CASSSAGTGHTEQYF
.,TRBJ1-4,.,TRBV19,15,TGTGCCAGTAGCAGCCTGGACAGTGGTAGGGAAAAACTGTTTTTT,CASSSLDSGREKLFF
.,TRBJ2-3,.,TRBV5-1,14,TGCGCCAGCAGCGCTGGGACACCCACAGATACGCAGTATTTT,CASSAGTPTDTQYF
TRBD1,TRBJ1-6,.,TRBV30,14,TGTGCCTGGAGTGTAGCAGGGGGTTATTCACCCCTCCACTTT,CAWSVAGGYSPLHF
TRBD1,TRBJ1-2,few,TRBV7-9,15,TGTGCCAGCAGCGATCAAGACAGGGGAGGCTATGGCTACACCTTC,CASSDQDRGGYGYTF
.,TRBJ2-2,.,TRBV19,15,TGTGCCAGTAGTATACCAGGATCATTGTCCGGGGAGCTGTTTTTT,CASSIPGSLSGELFF
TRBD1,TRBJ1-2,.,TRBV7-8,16,TGTGCCAGCAGCGAGCAACAGGGGGCGATTACCTATGGCTACACCTTC,CASSEQQGAITYGYTF
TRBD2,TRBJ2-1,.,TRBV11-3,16,TGTGCCAGCAGTGATATTAGCGGGAGGACCTACAATGAGCAGTTCTTC,CASSDISGRTYNEQFF
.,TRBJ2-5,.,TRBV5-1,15,TGCGCCAGCAGCTTTCAGGGAGGAAACCAAGAGACCCAGTACTTC,CASSFQGGNQETQYF
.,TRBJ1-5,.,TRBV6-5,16,TGTGCCAGCAGTTACTCCGGCAGGGGTGATAATCAGCCCCAGCATTTT,CASSYSGRGDNQPQHF
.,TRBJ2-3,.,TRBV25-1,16,TGTGCCAGCAGTGAATTTGGTGGGGCGAGCACAGATACGCAGTATTTT,CASSEFGGASTDTQYF
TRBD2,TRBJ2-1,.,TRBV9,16,TGTGCCAGCAGCCCCCGACTAGCGGGGCCAAACAATGAGCAGTTCTTC,CASSPRLAGPNNEQFF
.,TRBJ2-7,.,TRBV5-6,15,TGTGCCAGCAGCTTTCTCTGGCGGGCTCCCTACGAGCAGTACTTC,CASSFLWRAPYEQYF
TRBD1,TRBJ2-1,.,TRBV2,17,TGTGCCAGCAAGGGGACAGCAACGCTTGGTTCCTACAATGAGCAGTTCTTC,CASKGTATLGSYNEQFF
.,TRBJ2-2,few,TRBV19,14,TGTGCCAGTAAGGCTGGGAGGAACACCGGGGAGCTGTTTTTT,CASKAGRNTGELFF
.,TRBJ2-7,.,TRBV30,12,TGTGCCTGGAGCCCCCAGGGCTACGAGCAGTACTTC,CAWSPQGYEQYF
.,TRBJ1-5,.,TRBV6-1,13,TGTGCCAGCAACCTACAGGGCAATCAGCCCCAGCATTTT,CASNLQGNQPQHF
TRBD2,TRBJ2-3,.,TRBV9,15,TGTGCCAGCAGCGTAGCCCTACGGGAGGGAGATACGCAGTATTTT,CASSVALREGDTQYF
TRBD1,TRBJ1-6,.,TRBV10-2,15,TGCGCCAGCAAGACCGGGACAGGGGTTAATTCACCCCTCCACTTT,CASKTGTGVNSPLHF
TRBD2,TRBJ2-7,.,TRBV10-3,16,TGTGCCATCAGACCCGGGACTAGCGGGGCCATATACGAGCAGTACTTC,CAIRPGTSGAIYEQYF
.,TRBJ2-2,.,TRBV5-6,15,TGTGCCAGCAGCCCCGGCGCCCCCAGGCCCGGGGAGCTGTTTTTT,CASSPGAPRPGELFF
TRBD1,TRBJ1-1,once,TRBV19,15,TGTGCCAGTAGTCTACAGGGGGCAGGTCACACTGAAGCTTTCTTT,CASSLQGAGHTEAFF
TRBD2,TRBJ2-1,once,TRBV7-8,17,TGTGCCAGCAGCTTAGTCTCGGGCGGGGGTAAGTACAATGAGCAGTTCTTC,CASSLVSGGGKYNEQFF
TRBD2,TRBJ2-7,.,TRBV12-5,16,TGTGCTAGTGGGAGACCGGGACTAGCGGGGGGAGGTGAGCAGTACTTC,CASGRPGLAGGGEQYF
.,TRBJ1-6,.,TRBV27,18,TGTGCCAGCAGTTTATTTGGGGGGGGTTATGGGAGAAATTCACCCCTCCACTTT,CASSLFGGGYGRNSPLHF
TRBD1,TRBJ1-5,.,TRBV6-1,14,TGTGCCAGCAGTGGACAGGGGGCCAATCAGCCCCAGCATTTT,CASSGQGANQPQHF
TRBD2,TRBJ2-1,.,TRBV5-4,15,TGTGCCAGCAGCTTGGTTAGCGGGAGCTACAATGAGCAGTTCTTC,CASSLVSGSYNEQFF
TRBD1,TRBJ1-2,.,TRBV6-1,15,TGTGCCAGCAGGGGGGACAGGGGTATGAACTATGGCTACACCTTC,CASRGDRGMNYGYTF
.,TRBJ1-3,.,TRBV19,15,TGTGCCAGTAGTATGAGGGAGGCCTTGAGGAACACCATATATTTT,CASSMREALRNTIYF
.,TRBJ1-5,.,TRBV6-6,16,TGTGCCAGCATCGGGGGGGGTACGAGAAGCAATCAGCCCCAGCATTTT,CASIGGGTRSNQPQHF
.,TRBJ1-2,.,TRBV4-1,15,TGCGCCAGCAGCCAAAAGGAGGGCAGCACCTATGGCTACACCTTC,CASSQKEGSTYGYTF
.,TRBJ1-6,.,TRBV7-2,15,TGTGCCAGCAGCGCTGGGGACACCAACATTTCACCCCTCCACTTT,CASSAGDTNISPLHF
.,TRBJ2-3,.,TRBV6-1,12,TGTGCCAGCGAAGCTTACACAGATACGCAGTATTTT,CASEAYTDTQYF
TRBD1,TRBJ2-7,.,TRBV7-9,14,TGTGCCAGCAGCATGACAGGGGGATCCTACGAGCAGTACTTC,CASSMTGGSYEQYF
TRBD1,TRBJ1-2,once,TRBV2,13,TGTGCCAGCAGCCAACAGGGGGGCTATGGCTACACCTTC,CASSQQGGYGYTF
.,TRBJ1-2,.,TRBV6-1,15,TGTGCCAGCAGAACGAGACAGACCGCTAACTATGGCTACACCTTC,CASRTRQTANYGYTF
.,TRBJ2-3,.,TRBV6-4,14,TGTGCCAGCAGTGGACAGGATAGAACAGATACGCAGTATTTT,CASSGQDRTDTQYF
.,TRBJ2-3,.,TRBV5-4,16,TGTGCCAGCACCCGAGGGGGGGGGTCTAGCACAGATACGCAGTATTTT,CASTRGGGSSTDTQYF
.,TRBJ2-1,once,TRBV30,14,TGTGCCTGGAGTGTGGGGGGGCCGGTCAATGAGCAGTTCTTC,CAWSVGGPVNEQFF
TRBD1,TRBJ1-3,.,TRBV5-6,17,TGTGCCAGCAGCTTGGCCCGGGACAGGAGCTCTGGAAACACCATATATTTT,CASSLARDRSSGNTIYF
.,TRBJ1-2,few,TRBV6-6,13,TGTGCCAGCCGCCTAGGGGATAACTATGGCTACACCTTC,CASRLGDNYGYTF
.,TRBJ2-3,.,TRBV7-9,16,TGTGCCAGCAGCTTAGGTGAAGGACAACTTACAGATACGCAGTATTTT,CASSLGEGQLTDTQYF
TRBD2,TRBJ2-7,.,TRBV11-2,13,TGTGCCAGCAGCCCCACTAGCGGGAGGTTTCAGTACTTC,CASSPTSGRFQYF
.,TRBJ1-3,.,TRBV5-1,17,TGCGCCAGCAGCCGACTCGACAGCCTAAACTCTGGAAACACCATATATTTT,CASSRLDSLNSGNTIYF
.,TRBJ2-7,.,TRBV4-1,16,TGCGCCAGCAGCCAAGCATCCGACAGGCCGACCTACGAGCAGTACTTC,CASSQASDRPTYEQYF
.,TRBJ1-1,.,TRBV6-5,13,TGTGCCAGCAGTTACTCGGTAGGCGGGAAAGCTTTCTTT,CASSYSVGGKAFF
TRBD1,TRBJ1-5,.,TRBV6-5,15,TGTGCCAGCAGTTATGGGACAGGAGTCAATCAGCCCCAGCATTTT,CASSYGTGVNQPQHF